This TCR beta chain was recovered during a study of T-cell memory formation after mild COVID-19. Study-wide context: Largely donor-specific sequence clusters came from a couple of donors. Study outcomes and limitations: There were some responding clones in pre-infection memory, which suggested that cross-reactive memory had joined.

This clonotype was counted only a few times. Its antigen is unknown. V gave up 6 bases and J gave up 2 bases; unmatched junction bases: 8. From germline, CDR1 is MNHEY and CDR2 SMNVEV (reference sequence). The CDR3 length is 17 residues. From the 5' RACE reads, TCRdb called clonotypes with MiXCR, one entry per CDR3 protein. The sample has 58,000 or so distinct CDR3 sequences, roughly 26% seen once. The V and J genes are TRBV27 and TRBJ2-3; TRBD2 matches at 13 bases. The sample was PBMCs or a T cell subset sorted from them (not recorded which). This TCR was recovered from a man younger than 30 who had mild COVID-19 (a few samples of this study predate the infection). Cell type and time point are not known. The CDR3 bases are TGTGCCAGCAGCTCGCCGGGACTAGCGGGGCCCACAGATACGCAGTATTTT. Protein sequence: CASSSPGLAGPTDTQYF.